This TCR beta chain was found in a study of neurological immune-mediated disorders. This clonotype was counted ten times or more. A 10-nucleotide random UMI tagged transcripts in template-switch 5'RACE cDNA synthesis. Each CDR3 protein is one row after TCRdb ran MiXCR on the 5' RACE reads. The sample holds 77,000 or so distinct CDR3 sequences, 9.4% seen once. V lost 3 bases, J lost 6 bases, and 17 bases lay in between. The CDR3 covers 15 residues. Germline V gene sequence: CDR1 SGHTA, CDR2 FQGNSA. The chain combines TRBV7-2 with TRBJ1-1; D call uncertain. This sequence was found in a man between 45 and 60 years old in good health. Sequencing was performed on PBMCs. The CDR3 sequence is CASSLTASLGSEAFF. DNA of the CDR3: TGTGCCAGCAGCTTGACCGCCTCCCTAGGGTCTGAAGCTTTCTTT.